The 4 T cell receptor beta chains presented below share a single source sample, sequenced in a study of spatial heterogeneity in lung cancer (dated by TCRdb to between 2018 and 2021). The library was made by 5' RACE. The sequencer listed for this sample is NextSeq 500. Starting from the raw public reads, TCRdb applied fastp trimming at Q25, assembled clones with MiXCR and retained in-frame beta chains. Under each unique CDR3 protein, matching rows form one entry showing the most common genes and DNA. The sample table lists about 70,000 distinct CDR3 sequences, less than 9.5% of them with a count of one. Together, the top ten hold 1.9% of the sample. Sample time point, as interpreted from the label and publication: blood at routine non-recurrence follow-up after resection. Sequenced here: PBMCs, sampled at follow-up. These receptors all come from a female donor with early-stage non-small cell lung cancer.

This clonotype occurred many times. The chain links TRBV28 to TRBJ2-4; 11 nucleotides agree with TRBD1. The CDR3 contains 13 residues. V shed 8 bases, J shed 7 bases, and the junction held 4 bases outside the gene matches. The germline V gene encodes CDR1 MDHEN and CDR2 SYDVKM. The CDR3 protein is CASGGQGGNIQYF. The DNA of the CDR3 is TGTGCCAGCGGGGGACAGGGGGGGAACATTCAGTACTTC.

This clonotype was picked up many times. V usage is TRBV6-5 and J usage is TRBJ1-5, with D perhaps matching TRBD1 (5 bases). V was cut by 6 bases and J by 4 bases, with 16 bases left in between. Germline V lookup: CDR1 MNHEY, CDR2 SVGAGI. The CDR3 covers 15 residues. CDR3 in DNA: TGTGCCAGCAGCCCCCAGGGTATTGGGAATCAGCCCCAGCATTTT. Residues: CASSPQGIGNQPQHF.

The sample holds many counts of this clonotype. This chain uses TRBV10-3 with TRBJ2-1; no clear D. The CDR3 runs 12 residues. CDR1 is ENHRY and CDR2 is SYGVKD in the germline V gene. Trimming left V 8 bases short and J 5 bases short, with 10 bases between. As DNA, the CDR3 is TGTGCCATCTCGGTGGGTAACAATGAGCAGTTCTTC. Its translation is CAISVGNNEQFF.

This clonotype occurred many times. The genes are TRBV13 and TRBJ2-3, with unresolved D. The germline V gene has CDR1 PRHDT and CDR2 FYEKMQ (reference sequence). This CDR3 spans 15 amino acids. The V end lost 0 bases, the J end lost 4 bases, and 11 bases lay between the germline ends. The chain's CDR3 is CASSLGQSRADTQYF. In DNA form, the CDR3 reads TGTGCCAGCAGCTTAGGACAGAGTCGTGCAGATACGCAGTATTTT.